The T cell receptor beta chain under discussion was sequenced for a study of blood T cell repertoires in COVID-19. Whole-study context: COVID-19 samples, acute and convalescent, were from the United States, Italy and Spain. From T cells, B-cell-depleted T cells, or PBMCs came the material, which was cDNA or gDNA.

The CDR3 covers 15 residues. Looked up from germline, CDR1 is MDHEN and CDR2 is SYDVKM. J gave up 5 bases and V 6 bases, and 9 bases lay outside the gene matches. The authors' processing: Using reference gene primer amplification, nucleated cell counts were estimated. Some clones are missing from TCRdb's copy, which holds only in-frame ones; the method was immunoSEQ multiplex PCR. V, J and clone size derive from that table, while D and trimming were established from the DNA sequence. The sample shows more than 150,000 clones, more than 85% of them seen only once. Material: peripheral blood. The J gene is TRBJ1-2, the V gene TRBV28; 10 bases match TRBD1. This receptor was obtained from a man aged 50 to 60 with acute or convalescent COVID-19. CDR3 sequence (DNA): TGTGCCAGCAGAGCTACCGGGACAGGGGTATATGGCTACACCTTC. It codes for CASRATGTGVYGYTF.